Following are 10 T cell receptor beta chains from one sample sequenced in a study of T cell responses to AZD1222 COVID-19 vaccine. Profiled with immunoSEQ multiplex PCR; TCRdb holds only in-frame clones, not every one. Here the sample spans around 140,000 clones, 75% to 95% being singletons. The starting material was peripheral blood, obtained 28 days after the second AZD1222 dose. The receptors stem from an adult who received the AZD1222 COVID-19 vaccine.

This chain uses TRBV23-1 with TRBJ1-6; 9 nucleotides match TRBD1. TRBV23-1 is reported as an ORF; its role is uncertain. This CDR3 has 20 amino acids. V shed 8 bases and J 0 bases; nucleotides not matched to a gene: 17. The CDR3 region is CASWGGWTGDQSSYNSPLHF. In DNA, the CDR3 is TGCGCCAGCTGGGGGGGTTGGACAGGGGACCAGAGCTCCTATAATTCACCCCTCCACTTT.

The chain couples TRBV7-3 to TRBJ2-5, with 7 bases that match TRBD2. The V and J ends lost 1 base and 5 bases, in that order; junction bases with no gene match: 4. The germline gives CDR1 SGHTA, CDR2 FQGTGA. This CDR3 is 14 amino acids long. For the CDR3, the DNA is TGTGCCAGCAGCTTAATGGGCGGGGGTGAGACCCAGTACTTC. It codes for CASSLMGGGETQYF.

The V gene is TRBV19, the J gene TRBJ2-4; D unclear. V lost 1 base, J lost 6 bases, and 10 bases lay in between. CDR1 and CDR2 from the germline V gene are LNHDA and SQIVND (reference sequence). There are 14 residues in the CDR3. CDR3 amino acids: CASSIGVLGNIQYF. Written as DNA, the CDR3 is TGTGCCAGTAGTATAGGAGTATTGGGAAACATTCAGTACTTC.

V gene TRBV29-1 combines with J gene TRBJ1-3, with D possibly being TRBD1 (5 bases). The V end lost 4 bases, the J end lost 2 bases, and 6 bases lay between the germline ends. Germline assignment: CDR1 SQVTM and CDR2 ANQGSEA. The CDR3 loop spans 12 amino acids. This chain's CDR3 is CSVVGAGNTIYF. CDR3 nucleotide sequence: TGCAGCGTTGTGGGGGCTGGAAACACCATATATTTT.

Here the CDR3 reads CASSYSTISGYNEQFF. CDR3 sequence (DNA): TGTGCCAGCAGTTACTCGACTATTAGCGGTTACAATGAGCAGTTCTTC. The genes are TRBV6-5 and TRBJ2-1, with D tentatively TRBD2 (6 bases). V lost 0 bases, J lost 4 bases, and 13 bases lay in between. This CDR3 region has 16 residues. From germline, CDR1 is MNHEY and CDR2 SVGAGI.

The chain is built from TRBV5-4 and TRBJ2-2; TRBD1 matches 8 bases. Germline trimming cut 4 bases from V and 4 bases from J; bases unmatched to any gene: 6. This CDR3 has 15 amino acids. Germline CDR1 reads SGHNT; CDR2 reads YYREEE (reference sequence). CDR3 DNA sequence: TGTGCCAGCAGCACCGGGACAGGCATCACCGGGGAGCTGTTTTTT. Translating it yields CASSTGTGITGELFF. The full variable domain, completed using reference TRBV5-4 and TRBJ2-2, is ETGVTQSPTHLIKTRGQQVTLRCSSQSGHNTVSWYQQALGQGPQFIFQYYREEENGRGNFPPRFSGLQFPNYSSELNVNALELDDSALYLCASSTGTGITGELFFGEGSRLTVL.

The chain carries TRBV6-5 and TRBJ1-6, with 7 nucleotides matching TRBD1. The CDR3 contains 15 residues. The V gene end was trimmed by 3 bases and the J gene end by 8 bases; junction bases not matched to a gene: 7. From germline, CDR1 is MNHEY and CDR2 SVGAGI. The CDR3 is CASSYTTGIDSPLHF. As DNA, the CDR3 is TGTGCCAGCAGTTATACGACAGGGATTGATTCACCCCTCCACTTT.

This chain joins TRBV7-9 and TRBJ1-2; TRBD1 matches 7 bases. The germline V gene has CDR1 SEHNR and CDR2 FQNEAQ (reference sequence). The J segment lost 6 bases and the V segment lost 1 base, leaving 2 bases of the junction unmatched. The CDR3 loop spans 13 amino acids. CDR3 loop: CASSLEGANGYTF. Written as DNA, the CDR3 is TGTGCCAGCAGCTTAGAGGGGGCGAATGGCTACACCTTC.

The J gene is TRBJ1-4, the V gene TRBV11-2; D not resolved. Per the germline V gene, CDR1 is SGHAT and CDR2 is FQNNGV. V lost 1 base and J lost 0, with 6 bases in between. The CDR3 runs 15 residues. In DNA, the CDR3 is TGTGCCAGCAGCTTAGCTGGGTCAACTAATGAAAAACTGTTTTTT. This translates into CASSLAGSTNEKLFF.

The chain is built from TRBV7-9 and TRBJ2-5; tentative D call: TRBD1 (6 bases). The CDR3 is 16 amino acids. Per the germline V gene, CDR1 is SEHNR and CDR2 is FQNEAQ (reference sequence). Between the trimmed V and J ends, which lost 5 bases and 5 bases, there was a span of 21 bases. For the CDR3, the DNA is TGTGCCAGCAGCCCCTGGATGGCAGGGGTCGTGGAGACCCAGTACTTC. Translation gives CASSPWMAGVVETQYF.